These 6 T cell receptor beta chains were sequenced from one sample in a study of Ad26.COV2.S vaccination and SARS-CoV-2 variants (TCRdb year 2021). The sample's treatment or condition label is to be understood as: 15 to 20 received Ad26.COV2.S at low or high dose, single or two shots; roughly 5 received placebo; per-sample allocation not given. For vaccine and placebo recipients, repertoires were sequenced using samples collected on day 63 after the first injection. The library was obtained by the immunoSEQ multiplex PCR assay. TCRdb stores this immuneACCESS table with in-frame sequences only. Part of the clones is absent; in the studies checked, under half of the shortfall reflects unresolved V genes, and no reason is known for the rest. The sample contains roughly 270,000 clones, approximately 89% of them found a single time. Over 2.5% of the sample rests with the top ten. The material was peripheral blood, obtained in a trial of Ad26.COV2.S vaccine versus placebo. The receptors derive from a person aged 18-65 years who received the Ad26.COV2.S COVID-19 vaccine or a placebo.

In nucleotides, the CDR3 is TGTGCCAGCAGCCAGCGGGGGGGGGAAGGCAATCAGCCCCAGCATTTT. Protein sequence: CASSQRGGEGNQPQHF. The chain couples TRBV3-1 (or the pseudogene TRBV3-2) to TRBJ1-5; possible D gene TRBD1, 5 bases. V was pared by 3 bases and J by 2 bases, with 14 bases between. The CDR3 length is 16 residues. Germline V gene lookup returns CDR1 LGHDT and CDR2 YNNKEL (reference sequence).

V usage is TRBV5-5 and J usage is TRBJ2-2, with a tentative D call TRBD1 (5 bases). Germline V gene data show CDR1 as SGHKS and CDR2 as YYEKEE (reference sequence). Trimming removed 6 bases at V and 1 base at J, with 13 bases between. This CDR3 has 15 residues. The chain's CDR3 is CASNIGHLNTGELFF. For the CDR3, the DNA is TGTGCCAGCAACATAGGACATTTGAACACCGGGGAGCTGTTTTTT.

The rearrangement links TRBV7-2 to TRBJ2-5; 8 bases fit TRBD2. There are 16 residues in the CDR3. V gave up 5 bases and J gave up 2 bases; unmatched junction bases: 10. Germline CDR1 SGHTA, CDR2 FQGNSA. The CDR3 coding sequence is TGTGCCAGCAGCATAGACGGGGCGGGGGGACAAGAGACCCAGTACTTC. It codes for CASSIDGAGGQETQYF.

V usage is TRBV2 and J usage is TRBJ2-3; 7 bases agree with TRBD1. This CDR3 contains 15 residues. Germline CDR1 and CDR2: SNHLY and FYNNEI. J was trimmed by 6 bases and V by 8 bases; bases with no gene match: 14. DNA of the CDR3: TGTGCCAGCCCTTCTTCCCGACAGGGAAAGGATACGCAGTATTTT. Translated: CASPSSRQGKDTQYF.

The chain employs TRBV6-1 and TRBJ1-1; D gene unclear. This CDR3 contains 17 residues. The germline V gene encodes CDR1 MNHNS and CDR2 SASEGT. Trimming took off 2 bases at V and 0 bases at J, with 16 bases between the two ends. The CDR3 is CASSERFLGMVNTEAFF. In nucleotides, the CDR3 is TGTGCCAGCAGTGAAAGGTTTCTGGGTATGGTGAACACTGAAGCTTTCTTT.

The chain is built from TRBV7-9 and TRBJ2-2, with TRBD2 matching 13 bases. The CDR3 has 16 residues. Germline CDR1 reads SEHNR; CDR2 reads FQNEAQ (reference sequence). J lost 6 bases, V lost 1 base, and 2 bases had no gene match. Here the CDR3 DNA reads TGTGCCAGCAGCTTAGGTGGGACTAGCGGGGCCGGGGAGCTGTTTTTT. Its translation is CASSLGGTSGAGELFF.